The 16 T cell receptor beta chains below come from one sample, sequenced in a study of human CD8 memory T cell subsets. TCR beta libraries were made by UMI-labeled 5' RACE. TCRdb re-called the 5' RACE reads and catalogs CDR3 proteins one per entry, DNA excluded. The sample totals 5,000 to 6,000 distinct CDR3 sequences. The sample was CD8+ effector memory T cells (TEM) sorted from PBMCs. Subset reported: effector memory CD8 T cells, CCR7- CD45RO+ CD95+. The receptors were gathered from a human donor in good health.

V is TRBV5-5 and J is TRBJ2-5; TCRdb calls TRBD1, which cannot be checked without DNA. The germline V gene has CDR1 SGHKS and CDR2 YYEKEE (reference sequence). The CDR3 extends over 15 amino acids. CDR3 in amino acids: CASSLVGQIQETQYF.

This chain links TRBV19 with TRBJ2-7; with no DNA, the TCRdb D assignment of TRBD1 cannot be verified. The CDR3 is 14 amino acids. Germline assignment: CDR1 LNHDA and CDR2 SQIVND (reference sequence). The CDR3: CASSLKQAPYEQYF.

This chain uses TRBV5-4 with TRBJ1-6; as DNA is missing, the TRBD1 call by TCRdb cannot be tested. The CDR3 runs 14 residues. The germline V gene encodes CDR1 SGHNT and CDR2 YYREEE (reference sequence). The CDR3 protein is CASSESPGQGTLHF.

In terms of frequency, this clonotype is medium-sized. The chain combines TRBV15 with TRBJ1-4; the TCRdb D gene call, TRBD1, has no DNA to confirm it. Germline V gene lookup returns CDR1 LNHNV and CDR2 YYDKDF (reference sequence). The CDR3 spans 23 residues. This chain's CDR3 is CATSGTHSSQGELFGRINEKLFF.

This clonotype is classed as medium-sized by frequency. The CDR3 loop reads CASGPGQEHTDTQYF. The genes are TRBV10-1 and TRBJ2-3; TCRdb gives TRBD1 as the D gene, but with no DNA this cannot be confirmed. Germline loops: CDR1 WNHNN, CDR2 SYGVQD (reference sequence). The CDR3 has 15 residues.

The chain links TRBV9 to TRBJ1-1; TCRdb returns TRBD1, unconfirmable since there is no DNA. Looked up from germline, CDR1 is SGDLS and CDR2 is YYNGEE. The CDR3 sequence is 14 residues long. This CDR3 is CASSAFRGHTEAFF. Together with reference TRBV9 and TRBJ1-1, the CDR3 gives the full variable domain: DSGVTQTPKHLITATGQRVTLRCSPRSGDLSVYWYQQSLDQGLQFLIQYYNGEERAKGNILERFSAQQFPDLHSELNLSSLELGDSALYFCASSAFRGHTEAFFGQGTRLTVV.

V and J are TRBV11-3 and TRBJ2-1; the TRBD1 assignment by TCRdb is unverifiable without DNA. This CDR3 spans 14 amino acids. Germline CDR1 and CDR2: SGHNT and YENEEA. CDR3 residues: CASSPRDGYNEQFF. Together with reference TRBV11-3 and TRBJ2-1, the CDR3 gives the full variable domain: EAGVVQSPRYKIIEKKQPVAFWCNPISGHNTLYWYLQNLGQGPELLIRYENEEAVDDSQLPKDRFSAERLKGVDSTLKIQPAELGDSAVYLCASSPRDGYNEQFFGPGTRLTVL.

This rearrangement joins TRBV7-3 to TRBJ2-7; lacking DNA, the TRBD2 call made by TCRdb goes unchecked. The germline V gene has CDR1 SGHTA and CDR2 FQGTGA. The CDR3 is 14 amino acids. The CDR3 loop is CASSPGGPSYEQYF.

The CDR3 loop reads CASTIGGIRETQYF. The rearrangement links TRBV12-3 or TRBV12-4 to TRBJ2-5. This CDR3 has 14 residues.

This clonotype registers medium-sized by frequency. The chain combines TRBV28 with TRBJ2-7; the TCRdb D gene call, TRBD1, has no DNA to confirm it. Germline loops: CDR1 MDHEN, CDR2 SYDVKM. The CDR3 loop spans 12 amino acids. The CDR3 here is CASLSGAYEQYF.

The V call is TRBV6-2 or TRBV6-3, the J call TRBJ2-1. This CDR3 is 14 amino acids long. CDR1 and CDR2 from the germline V gene are MNHEY and SVGEGT. The CDR3 spells CASSYSGHYNEQFF.

Its frequency marks this clonotype as medium-sized. The rearrangement uses TRBV6-4 and TRBJ2-1; TCRdb picks TRBD2, but there is no DNA to check that call. Germline CDR1 reads MRHNA; CDR2 reads SNTAGT. This CDR3 has 14 amino acids. The CDR3 here is CASSEERGGNEQFF.

This chain links TRBV6-5 with TRBJ2-1; TCRdb reports TRBD1, a call that lacks DNA to check it against. This CDR3 has 16 residues. Germline CDR1 MNHEY, CDR2 SVGAGI. This CDR3 reads CASSYSLQGKSDEQFF.

The V and J genes are TRBV28 and TRBJ2-7; TCRdb designates TRBD2, a call that cannot be tested without DNA. CDR1 is MDHEN and CDR2 is SYDVKM in the germline V gene. The CDR3 contains 16 residues. The CDR3 region is CASSSQGTSGNYEQYF.

V and J are TRBV6-4 and TRBJ2-2. This CDR3 spans 11 amino acids. Germline V gene data show CDR1 as MRHNA and CDR2 as SNTAGT. The CDR3 here is CASSRPGSCFF.

V is TRBV5-1 and J is TRBJ2-7; TCRdb picks TRBD1, but there is no DNA to check that call. This CDR3 has 14 amino acids. The germline CDR1 and CDR2 sequences are SGHRS and YFSETQ. CDR3 sequence: CASHDAGTAPEQYF. The entire variable domain, with the rest obtained from reference TRBV5-1 and TRBJ2-7, is as follows: KAGVTQTPRYLIKTRGQQVTLSCSPISGHRSVSWYQQTPGQGLQFLFEYFSETQRNKGNFPGRFSGRQFSNSRSEMNVSTLELGDSALYLCASHDAGTAPEQYFGPGTRLTVT.